These T cell receptor beta chains were read from a single sample in a study of identical twins. TCRdb independently ran MiXCR on the 5' RACE reads; one entry per CDR3 protein. The sample has 1.5 million to 2 million distinct CDR3 sequences, under 35% seen once. Sequencing was carried out using cord blood. The source is a newborn girl in good health. CDR3s include the opening cysteine and the closing phenylalanine or tryptophan.

TRBV28,CASTEDLAAQETQYF
TRBV20-1,CSASLGRGYGYTF
TRBV7-6,CASSLWGRETETFF
TRBV11-1,CASSFFTGGRDTQYF
TRBV12-3/TRBV12-4,CASSPDRDRGSQPQHF
TRBV5-6,CASSRVWRGRYNEQFF
TRBV20-1,CSAARERNEQYF
TRBV25-1,CASSVTSGGVQETQYF
TRBV12-5,CASGLVPGQGVNEQFF
TRBV5-1,CASSLATSTDTQYF
TRBV4-1,CASSLGLAGLVDNEQFF
TRBV5-1,CASSFFPPGQGKLNTEAFF
TRBV20-1,CSARVTGPNQPQHF
TRBV7-6,CASSNRTGIQEKLFF
TRBV5-1,CASSLWGDAYNEQFF
TRBV21-1,CASSRAGYTEAFF
TRBV7-6,CASRWTDMNTEAFF
TRBV5-1,CASSLYRGEKGYEQYF
TRBV6-1,CASKLSSQETQYF
TRBV30,CAWSVPNSYNEQFF
TRBV29-1,CSVVGSGTEAFF
TRBV12-3/TRBV12-4,CASSWGARGPSKETQYF
TRBV21-1,CASSKWAGLSSFWRNQPQHF
TRBV25-1,CASSESGTGVLDSPLHF
TRBV5-1,CASSFGANFGNTIYF
TRBV7-7,CASSPSLDIGNEQFF
TRBV7-6,CASSLSTSGGASEQYF
TRBV5-1,CASGLVGGTYNEQYF
TRBV20-1,CSASHAGTANEKLFF
TRBV2,CASSELASGRSSSYNEQYF
TRBV29-1,CSVEEFRLAGNNEQFF
TRBV3-1,CASRRSTVGYGYTF
TRBV29-1,CSVEGTSGGSYTGELFF
TRBV4-2,CASSQQAGGRYEQYF
TRBV7-9,CASSLPDRPYGYTF
TRBV27,CASSFLGSPRGYTF
TRBV15,CATSRDLGGSAYEQYF
TRBV9,CASSLGYKDHKETQYF
TRBV12-3/TRBV12-4,CVSSPRVNEQFF
TRBV12-3/TRBV12-4,CASSLRLSSGANVLTF
TRBV24-1,CATSSGTSTDTQYF
TRBV6-6,CASSPLLGGVSYNEQFF
TRBV20-1,CSARRGERGGYEQYF
TRBV20-1,CSAKRTANYEQYF
TRBV29-1,CSVAQVGGTTDTQYF
TRBV5-1,CASSPQGAVWANVLTF
TRBV20-1,CSARPGPLEGAPHTDTQYF
TRBV20-1,CSARHHPGPYEQYF
TRBV7-2,CASSSRRVGGNEQFF
TRBV28,CTSSLVGGPEEQYF
TRBV9,CASSDTAGPSTDTQYF
TRBV24-1,CATSDRQLMNTEAFF
TRBV5-1,CASSVGGAAKAEAFF